This T cell receptor beta chain originates from a study of T cells in Graves' hyperthyroidism and ophthalmopathy. Notes on the study in general: The model anticipated ophthalmopathy a median about 7 months pre-onset.

Uncontrolled infection, other autoimmune disease, pregnancy or lactation excluded patients. It was RNA transcripts that yielded the amplified TCR beta CDR3 regions. Primed by the HTBI set, a first-round RT-PCR was run on the TCR CDR3. TCRdb re-derived calls from the multiplex PCR reads in MiXCR, one entry per CDR3 protein. The sample lists around 660,000 distinct CDR3 sequences; less than 45% were seen once. With regard to this clonotype: Antigen specificity is unknown.

The CDR3 runs to 13 residues. Germline loops: CDR1 LGHNA, CDR2 YSLEER. Trimming removed 6 bases from V and 9 bases from J, with 12 bases in between. Material: peripheral blood or thyroid tissue (not recorded which). The chain employs TRBV4-3 and TRBJ1-6, with D perhaps TRBD1 (5 bases). This sequence was found in an adult man with Graves' disease, either hyperthyroidism or ophthalmopathy (not recorded which). CDR3 sequence (DNA): TGCGCCAGCAGGCCATCAGGGATTTCACCCCTCCACTTT. Translating gives CASRPSGISPLHF.